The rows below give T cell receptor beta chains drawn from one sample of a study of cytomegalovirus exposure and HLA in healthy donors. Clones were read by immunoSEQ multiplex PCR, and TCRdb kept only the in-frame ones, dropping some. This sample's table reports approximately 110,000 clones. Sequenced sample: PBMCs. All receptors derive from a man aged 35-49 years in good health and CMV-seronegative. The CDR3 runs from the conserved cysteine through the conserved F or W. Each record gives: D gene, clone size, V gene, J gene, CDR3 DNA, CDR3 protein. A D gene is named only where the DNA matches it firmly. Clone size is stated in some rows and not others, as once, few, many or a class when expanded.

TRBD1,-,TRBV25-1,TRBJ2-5,TGTGCCAGCGCATCCGGGACAGGTTACCAAGAGACCCAGTACTTC,CASASGTGYQETQYF
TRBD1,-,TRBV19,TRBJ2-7,TGTGCCAGTAGTAGACAGGGGGCGGACGAGCAGTACTTC,CASSRQGADEQYF
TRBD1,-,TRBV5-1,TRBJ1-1,TGCGCCAGCAGCCTTGAGACCGGGACAGGGTTGGGCACTGAAGCTTTCTTT,CASSLETGTGLGTEAFF
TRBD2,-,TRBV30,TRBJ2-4,TGTGCCACGTCTAGCGGGAGTAGGTACATTCAGTACTTC,CATSSGSRYIQYF
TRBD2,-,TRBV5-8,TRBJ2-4,TGTGCCAGCAGCTTGCCTAGCGGGAGGGGGGCCAAAAACATTCAGTACTTC,CASSLPSGRGAKNIQYF
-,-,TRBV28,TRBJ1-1,TGTGCCAGCAGTTGGGGCCTGAACACTGAAGCTTTCTTT,CASSWGLNTEAFF
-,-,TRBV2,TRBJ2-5,TGTGCCAGCAGCGCTAAAGAGACCCAGTACTTC,CASSAKETQYF
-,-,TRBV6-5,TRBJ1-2,TGTGCCAGCAGTTACCGGGAACAGGGCTATGGCTACACCTTC,CASSYREQGYGYTF
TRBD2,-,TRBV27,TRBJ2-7,TGTGCCAGCAGGACCCAAGCGGGAGCATCCTACGAGCAGTACTTC,CASRTQAGASYEQYF
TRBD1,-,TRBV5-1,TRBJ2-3,TGCGCCAGCAGCATTCCGACAGGGGGCGCTGAAGATACGCAGTATTTT,CASSIPTGGAEDTQYF
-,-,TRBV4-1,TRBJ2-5,TGCGCCAGCAGCCAAGATCAGGGGCAAACGAAGACCCAGTACTTC,CASSQDQGQTKTQYF
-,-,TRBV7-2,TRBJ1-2,TGTGCCAGCAGCTCCGGCCCGGGGGAGGTCTATGGCTACACCTTC,CASSSGPGEVYGYTF
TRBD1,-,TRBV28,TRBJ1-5,TGTGCCAGCAGTTTGCCTACAGGGGGGAGGTATAGCAATCAGCCCCAGCATTTT,CASSLPTGGRYSNQPQHF
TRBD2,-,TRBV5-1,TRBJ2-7,TGCGCCAGCAGCTTGGCCGGGGGGGGACTAGCCCCCTACGAGCAGTACTTC,CASSLAGGGLAPYEQYF
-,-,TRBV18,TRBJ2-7,TGTGCCAGCTCACCAAGCCTCTACGAGCAGTACTTC,CASSPSLYEQYF
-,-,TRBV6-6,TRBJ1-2,TGTGCCACCGGGAGTAACTATGGCTACACCTTC,CATGSNYGYTF
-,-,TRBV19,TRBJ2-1,TGTGCCAGTAGTATAGAGCGTCGGACAGCCTACAATGAGCAGTTCTTC,CASSIERRTAYNEQFF
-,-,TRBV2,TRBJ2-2,TGTGCCAGCAGTTCGCGAGCGGGGAACACCGGGGAGCTGTTTTTT,CASSSRAGNTGELFF
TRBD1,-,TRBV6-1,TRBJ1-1,TGTGCCAGCAGTCGGACAGGGAACACTGAAGCTTTCTTT,CASSRTGNTEAFF
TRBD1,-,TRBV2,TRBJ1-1,TGTGCCAGCAGTTATTACAGGGGAGGAGGCACTGAAGCTTTCTTT,CASSYYRGGGTEAFF
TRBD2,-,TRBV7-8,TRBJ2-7,TGTGCCAGCAGCCGTTGGGGGGAGGGCGAGCAGTACTTC,CASSRWGEGEQYF
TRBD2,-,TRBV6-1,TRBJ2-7,TGTGCCAGCAGTGAACTGAAGACTAGCGGTGAGCAGTACTTC,CASSELKTSGEQYF
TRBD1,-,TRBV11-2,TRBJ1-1,TGTGCCAGCAGTTTTCCAGGGGGCCGGGGCACTGAAGCTTTCTTT,CASSFPGGRGTEAFF
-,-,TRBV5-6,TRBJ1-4,TGTGCCAGCAGCTTTTTGGGAGAAGAGAATGAAAAACTGTTTTTT,CASSFLGEENEKLFF
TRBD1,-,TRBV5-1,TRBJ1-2,TGCGCCAGCAGTGGACAGGGGGCAGGCTATGGCTACACCTTC,CASSGQGAGYGYTF
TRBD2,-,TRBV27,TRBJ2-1,TGTGCCAGCAGTTTCGGTCTTCGGCGGGAGGATGAGCAGTTCTTC,CASSFGLRREDEQFF
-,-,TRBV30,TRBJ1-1,TGTGCCTGGAGTAGAAGCGCTGAAGCTTTCTTT,CAWSRSAEAFF
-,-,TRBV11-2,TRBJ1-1,TGTGCCAGCAGCCTACAGGGTCTAGCTTTCTTT,CASSLQGLAFF
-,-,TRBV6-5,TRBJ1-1,TGTGCCACCCAGATAAGTGTCAGGGCTACTGAAGCTTTCTTT,CATQISVRATEAFF
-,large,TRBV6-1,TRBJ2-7,TGTGCCAGCAGTGATTACTACGAGCAGTACTTC,CASSDYYEQYF
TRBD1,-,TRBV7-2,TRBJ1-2,TGTGCCAGCTTTGGGACAGTGGCTTACGACTATGGCTACACCTTC,CASFGTVAYDYGYTF
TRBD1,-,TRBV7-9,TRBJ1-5,TGTGCCAGCAGCTCCGGGACAGGGGGATATAGCGATCAGCCCCAGCATTTT,CASSSGTGGYSDQPQHF
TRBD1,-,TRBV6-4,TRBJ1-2,TGTGCCAGCAGTCCCGACAGGGCTAACTATGGCTACACCTTC,CASSPDRANYGYTF
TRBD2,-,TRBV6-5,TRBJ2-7,TGTGCCAGCAGTTATACTAGCGGGGCCTCCTACGAGCAGTACTTC,CASSYTSGASYEQYF
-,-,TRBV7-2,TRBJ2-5,TGTGCCAGCAGCGGCTGGAGATTGGGCCAAGAGACCCAGTACTTC,CASSGWRLGQETQYF
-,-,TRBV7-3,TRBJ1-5,TGTGCCAGCAGCCGATGGGGGGGTAATCAGCCCCAGCATTTT,CASSRWGGNQPQHF
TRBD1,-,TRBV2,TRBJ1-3,TGTGCCAGCAAGAAGGGTACCTCAGGGGGCGCGGGAAACACCATATATTTT,CASKKGTSGGAGNTIYF
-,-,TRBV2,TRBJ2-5,TGTGCCGCAAACGGGGGGCTCCAAGAGACCCAGTACTTC,CAANGGLQETQYF
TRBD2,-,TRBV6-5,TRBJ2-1,TGTGCCAGCAGTTACACAGCGGGAGACTACAATGAGCAGTTCTTC,CASSYTAGDYNEQFF
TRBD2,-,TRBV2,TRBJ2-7,TGTGCCCTCCTGTCCGGGACTAGCTTCTACGAGCAGTACTTC,CALLSGTSFYEQYF
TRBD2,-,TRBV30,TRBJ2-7,TGTGCCTGGAAAGCGGGAGGGCTCGGGCAGTACTTC,CAWKAGGLGQYF
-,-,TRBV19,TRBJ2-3,TGTGCCAGTAGTATAGGCTGGGACTCCACAGATACGCAGTATTTT,CASSIGWDSTDTQYF
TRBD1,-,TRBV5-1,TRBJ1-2,TGCGCCAGCAGCGACCGGGACAGGGATGGCTACACCTTC,CASSDRDRDGYTF
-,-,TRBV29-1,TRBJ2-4,TGCAGCGTTGGGGTTCAGCTAGGCGACATTCAGTACTTC,CSVGVQLGDIQYF
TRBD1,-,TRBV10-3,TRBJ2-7,TGTGCCATCAGTGCGGGACAGTCCAGCTCCTACGAGCAGTACTTC,CAISAGQSSSYEQYF
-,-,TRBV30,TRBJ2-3,TGTGCCGGATGGTCCTCTAGCGGCACAGATACGCAGTATTTT,CAGWSSSGTDTQYF
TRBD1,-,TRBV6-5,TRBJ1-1,TGTGCCACCTTCCGGGACAGGATGAACACTGAAGCTTTCTTT,CATFRDRMNTEAFF
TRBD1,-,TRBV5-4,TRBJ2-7,TGTGCCAGCAGCCTACCCACCGGGACAGGGGGTTACGAGCAGTACTTC,CASSLPTGTGGYEQYF
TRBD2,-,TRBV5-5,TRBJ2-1,TGTGCCAGCAGGGTAGCGGGAGATTACTACAATGAGCAGTTCTTC,CASRVAGDYYNEQFF
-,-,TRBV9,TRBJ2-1,TGTGCCAGCAGCGCCCGGGAGAGTAGCAATGAGCAGTTCTTC,CASSARESSNEQFF
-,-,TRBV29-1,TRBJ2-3,TGCAGCCTATTCTGGGATACGCAGTATTTT,CSLFWDTQYF
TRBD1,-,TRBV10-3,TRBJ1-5,TGTGCCATCAGTGAGTCTGCAGGGGGGAGCAATCAGCCCCAGCATTTT,CAISESAGGSNQPQHF
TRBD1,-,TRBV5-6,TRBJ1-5,TGTGCCAGCAGCAGGGCGGGACAGGGAGTAAATCAGCCCCAGCATTTT,CASSRAGQGVNQPQHF
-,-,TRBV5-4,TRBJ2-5,TGTGCCAGCAGCTTTGACGTAGGGGCGACCCAGTACTTC,CASSFDVGATQYF